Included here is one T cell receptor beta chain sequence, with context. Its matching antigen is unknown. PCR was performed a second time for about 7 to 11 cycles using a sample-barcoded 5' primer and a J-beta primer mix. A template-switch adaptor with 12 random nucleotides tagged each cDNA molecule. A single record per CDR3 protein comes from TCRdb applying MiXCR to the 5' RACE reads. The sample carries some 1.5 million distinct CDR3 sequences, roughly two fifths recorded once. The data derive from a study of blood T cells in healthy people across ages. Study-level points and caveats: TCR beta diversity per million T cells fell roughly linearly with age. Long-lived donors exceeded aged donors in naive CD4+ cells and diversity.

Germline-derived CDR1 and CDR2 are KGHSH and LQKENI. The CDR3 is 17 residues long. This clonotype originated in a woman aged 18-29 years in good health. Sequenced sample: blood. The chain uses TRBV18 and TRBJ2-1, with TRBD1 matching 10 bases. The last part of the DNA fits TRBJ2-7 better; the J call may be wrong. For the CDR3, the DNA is TGTGCCAGCTCACGTTTGGAGACAGGGGGCTCCTACAATGAGCAGTACTTC. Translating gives CASSRLETGGSYNEQYF.